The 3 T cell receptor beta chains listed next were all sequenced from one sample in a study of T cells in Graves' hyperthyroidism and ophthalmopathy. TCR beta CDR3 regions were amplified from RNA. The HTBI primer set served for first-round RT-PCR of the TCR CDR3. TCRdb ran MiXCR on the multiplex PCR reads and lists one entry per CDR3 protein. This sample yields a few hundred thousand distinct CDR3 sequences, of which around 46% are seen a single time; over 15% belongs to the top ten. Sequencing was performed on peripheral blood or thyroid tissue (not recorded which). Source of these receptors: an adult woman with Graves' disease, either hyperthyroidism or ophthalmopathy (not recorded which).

CDR3 sequence: CASSQVGTGVAEQYF. In DNA form, the CDR3 reads TGTGCCAGCAGCCAAGTTGGGACAGGGGTTGCCGAGCAGTACTTC. The chain links TRBV5-8 to TRBJ2-7, with 10 bases identical to TRBD1. Germline V gives CDR1 SGHTS, CDR2 YDEGEE. Unmatched junction bases numbered 10, after V lost 4 bases and J lost 6 bases. The CDR3 runs 15 residues.

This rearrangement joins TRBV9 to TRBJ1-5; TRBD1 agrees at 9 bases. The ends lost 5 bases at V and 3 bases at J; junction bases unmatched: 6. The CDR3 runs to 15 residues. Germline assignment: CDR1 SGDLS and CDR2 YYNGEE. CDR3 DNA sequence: TGTGCCAGCAGTTCCGGGACAGGGTACAATCAGCCCCAGCATTTT. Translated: CASSSGTGYNQPQHF.

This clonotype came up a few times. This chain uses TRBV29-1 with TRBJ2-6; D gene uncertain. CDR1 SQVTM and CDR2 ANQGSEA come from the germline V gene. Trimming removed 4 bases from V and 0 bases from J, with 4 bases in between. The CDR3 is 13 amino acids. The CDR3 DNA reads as TGCAGCGTTGGAAACTCTGGGGCCAACGTCCTGACTTTC. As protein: CSVGNSGANVLTF.